This T cell receptor beta chain was identified in a study of shared clonotypes between healthy human individuals. Study results and limitations: With few donors, the genetic and exposure-history diversity represented was limited. Only blood samples were collected, and tissue repertoires likely differ. Relative to memory subsets, naive subsets generally showed larger estimated richness.

Healthy and HIV-negative, the adult donors had no recent acute infections or vaccinations. On this clone: Its antigen is unidentified.

Sequencing was performed with immunoSEQ multiplex PCR; in TCRdb, only in-frame clones are kept and a portion is missing. This table has approximately 500,000 clones, 96% appearing once. Sequencing was performed on naive CD4+ T cells sorted from blood. The subset here: CD45RA+ positively selected. The receptor was isolated from a woman aged 25 to 39 in good health.

The CDR3 protein is CASTTKETQYF. In DNA form, the CDR3 reads TGCGCCAGCACGACTAAAGAGACCCAGTACTTC. V and J are TRBV5-1 and TRBJ2-5, with D possibly being TRBD2 (5 bases). Trimming left V 6 bases short and J 3 bases short, with 6 bases between. Germline CDR1 SGHRS, CDR2 YFSETQ. This CDR3 has 11 amino acids.